This TCR beta chain was identified during a study of technical replicates of blood from a handful of donors (dated by TCRdb to about 2017). According to the germline V gene, CDR1 reads MGHRA and CDR2 reads YSYEKL. The CDR3 runs 15 amino acids, cysteine and phenylalanine included. Just CDR3 DNA is preserved here, 45 bases in frame from base 1. From V the trimming removes 3 bases and from J it removes 3 bases, while the gene matches leave 0 bases of the junction unaccounted for. Comment on this clone: Its antigen specificity is not known. The record has no base qualities; no much larger clone is one base away.

Receptors were amplified or captured by the immunoSEQ multiplex PCR assay. TCRdb's version of the immuneACCESS table is confined to in-frame rearrangements and falls short of the full clone set. An unresolved V gene accounts for under half of the shortfall where checked; the remainder is of unknown origin. This sample holds 74,000 or so clones; 85% to 95% were observed only once. Around 0.4% of the sample comes from the top ten. The sequenced material came from T cells isolated from PBMCs. The chain couples TRBV4-1 to TRBJ2-7, with 15 central nucleotides matching TRBD2. The TCR originated in a human donor in good health. The CDR3 region reads CASSQGLAGGYEQYF. The DNA is TGCGCCAGCAGCCAGGGACTAGCGGGAGGCTACGAGCAGTACTTC.